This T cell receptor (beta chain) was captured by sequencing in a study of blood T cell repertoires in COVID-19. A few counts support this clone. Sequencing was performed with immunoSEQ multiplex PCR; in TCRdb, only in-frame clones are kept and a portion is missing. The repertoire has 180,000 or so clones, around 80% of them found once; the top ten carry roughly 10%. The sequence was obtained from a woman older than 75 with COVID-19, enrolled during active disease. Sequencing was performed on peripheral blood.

The CDR3 nucleotides are TGTGCCAGTAGTATACGTGGAGAACTTGGCTACGAGCAGTACTTC. It encodes CASSIRGELGYEQYF. The gene calls are TRBV19 and TRBJ2-7, with unresolved D. Germline CDR1 is LNHDA and CDR2 is SQIVND (reference sequence). This CDR3 has 15 amino acids. Trimming removed 2 bases from V and 3 bases from J, with 14 bases in between.